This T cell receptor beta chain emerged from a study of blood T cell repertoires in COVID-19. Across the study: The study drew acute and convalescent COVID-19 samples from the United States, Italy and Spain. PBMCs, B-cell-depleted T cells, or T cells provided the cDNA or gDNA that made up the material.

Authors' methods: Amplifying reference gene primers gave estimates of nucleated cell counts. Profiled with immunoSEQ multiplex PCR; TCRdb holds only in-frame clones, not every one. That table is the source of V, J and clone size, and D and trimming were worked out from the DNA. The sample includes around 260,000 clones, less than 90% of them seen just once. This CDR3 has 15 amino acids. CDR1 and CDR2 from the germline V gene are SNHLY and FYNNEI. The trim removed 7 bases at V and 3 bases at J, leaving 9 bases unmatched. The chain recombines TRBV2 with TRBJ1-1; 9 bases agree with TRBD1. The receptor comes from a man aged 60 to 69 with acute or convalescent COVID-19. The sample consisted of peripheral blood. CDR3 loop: CASIPGTGFYTEAFF. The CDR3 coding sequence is TGTGCCAGCATCCCAGGGACAGGGTTTTACACTGAAGCTTTCTTT. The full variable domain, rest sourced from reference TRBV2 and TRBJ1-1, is EPEVTQTPSHQVTQMGQEVILRCVPISNHLYFYWYRQILGQKVEFLVSFYNNEISEKSEIFDDQFSVERPDGSNFTLKIRSTKLEDSAMYFCASIPGTGFYTEAFFGQGTRLTVV.